This entry lists 2 T cell receptor beta chains sequenced from one sample in a study of response to subunit inactivated influenza vaccine. TCRdb redid the calling of the RT-PCR reads with MiXCR, one entry per CDR3 protein. The sample shows some 540,000 distinct CDR3 sequences, under 25% of them seen only once. The same data also contributed to another study, on T cells expressing NK-cell markers. According to that study: The cDNA for TCR beta came from 5'RACE template switching with UMIs.

Material: CD4+ T cells sorted from PBMCs, obtained roughly 12 days after vaccination. Receptors originate from a man aged 45-65 years who received an inactivated influenza vaccine.

The chain combines TRBV4-2 with TRBJ2-7; D perhaps matches TRBD2 (6 bases). The CDR3 contains 14 residues. V gave up 2 bases and J gave up 7 bases, with 15 bases separating them. Germline V CDR1 and CDR2: LGHNA, YNFKEQ. Written as DNA, the CDR3 is TGTGCCAGCAGCCAAACGACTAGGTCGGGGGAGCAGTACTTC. This codes for CASSQTTRSGEQYF.

This clonotype was picked up a small number of times. V gene TRBV7-9 combines with J gene TRBJ2-3; TRBD2 matches 12 bases. CDR3 length: 16 amino acids. Trimming cost V 6 bases and J 0 bases; bases outside gene matches: 4. Germline loops: CDR1 SEHNR, CDR2 FQNEAQ (reference sequence). The CDR3 DNA follows: TGTGCCAGCAGACTCGGACTAGCGGGGAGCACAGATACGCAGTATTTT. Translation gives CASRLGLAGSTDTQYF.